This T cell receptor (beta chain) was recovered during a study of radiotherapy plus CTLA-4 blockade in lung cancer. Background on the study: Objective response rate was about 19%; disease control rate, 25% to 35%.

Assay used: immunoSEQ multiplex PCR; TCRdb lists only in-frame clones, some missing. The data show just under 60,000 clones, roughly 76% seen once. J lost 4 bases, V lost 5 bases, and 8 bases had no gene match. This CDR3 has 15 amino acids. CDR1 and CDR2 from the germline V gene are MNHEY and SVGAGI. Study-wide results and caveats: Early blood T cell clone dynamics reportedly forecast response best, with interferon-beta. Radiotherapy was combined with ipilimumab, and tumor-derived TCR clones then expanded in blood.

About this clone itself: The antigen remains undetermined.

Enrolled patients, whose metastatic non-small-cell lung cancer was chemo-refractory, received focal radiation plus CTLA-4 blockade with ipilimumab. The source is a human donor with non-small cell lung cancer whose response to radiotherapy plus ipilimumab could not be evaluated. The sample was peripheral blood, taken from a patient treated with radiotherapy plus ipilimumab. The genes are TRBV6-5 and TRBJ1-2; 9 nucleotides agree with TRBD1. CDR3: CASSVIGTGIYGYTF. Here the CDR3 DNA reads TGTGCCAGCAGTGTAATCGGGACAGGGATCTATGGCTACACCTTC.